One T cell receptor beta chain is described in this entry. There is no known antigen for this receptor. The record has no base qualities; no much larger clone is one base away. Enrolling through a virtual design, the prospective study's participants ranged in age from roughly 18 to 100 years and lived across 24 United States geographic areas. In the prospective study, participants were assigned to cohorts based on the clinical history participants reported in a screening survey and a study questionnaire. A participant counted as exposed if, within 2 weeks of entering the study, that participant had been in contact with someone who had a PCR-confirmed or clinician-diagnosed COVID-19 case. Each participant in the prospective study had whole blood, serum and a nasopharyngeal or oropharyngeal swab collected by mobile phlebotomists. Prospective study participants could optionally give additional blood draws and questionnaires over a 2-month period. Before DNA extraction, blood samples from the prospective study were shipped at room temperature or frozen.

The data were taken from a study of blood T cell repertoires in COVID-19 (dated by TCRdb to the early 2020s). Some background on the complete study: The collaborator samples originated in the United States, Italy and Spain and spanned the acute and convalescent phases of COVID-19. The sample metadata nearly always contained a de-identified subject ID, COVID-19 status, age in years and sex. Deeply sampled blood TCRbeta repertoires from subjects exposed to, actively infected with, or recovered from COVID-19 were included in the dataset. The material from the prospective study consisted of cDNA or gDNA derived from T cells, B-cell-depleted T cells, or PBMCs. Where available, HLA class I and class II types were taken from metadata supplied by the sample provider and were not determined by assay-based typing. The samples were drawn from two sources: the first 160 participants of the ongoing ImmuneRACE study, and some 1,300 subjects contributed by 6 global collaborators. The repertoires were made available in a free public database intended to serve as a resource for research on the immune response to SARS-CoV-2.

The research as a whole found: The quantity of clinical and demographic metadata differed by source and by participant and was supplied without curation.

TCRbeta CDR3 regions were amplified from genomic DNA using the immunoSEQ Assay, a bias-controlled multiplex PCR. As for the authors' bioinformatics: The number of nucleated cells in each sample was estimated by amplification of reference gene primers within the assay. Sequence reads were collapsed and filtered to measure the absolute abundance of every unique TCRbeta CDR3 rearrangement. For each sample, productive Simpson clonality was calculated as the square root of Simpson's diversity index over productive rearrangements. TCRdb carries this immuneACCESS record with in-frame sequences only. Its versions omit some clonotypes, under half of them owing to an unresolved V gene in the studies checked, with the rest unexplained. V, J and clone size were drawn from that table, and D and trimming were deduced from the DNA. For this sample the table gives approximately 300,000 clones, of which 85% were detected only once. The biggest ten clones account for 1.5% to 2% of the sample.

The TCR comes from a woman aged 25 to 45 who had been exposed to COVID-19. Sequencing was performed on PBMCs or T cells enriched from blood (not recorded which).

The CDR3 is CASSQSGQMNTEAFF. The DNA sequence is as follows: TGCGCCAGCAGTCAATCCGGACAGATGAACACTGAAGCTTTCTTT. The sequence links TRBV23-1 to TRBJ1-1; the best D guess is TRBD1, with 6 bases matching. TRBV23-1 is designated an ORF whose function remains uncertain. Trimming costs V 0 bases and J 0 bases, and their ends lie 8 bases apart. The CDR3, from cysteine to phenylalanine, totals 15 residues. Left in the record is the CDR3 DNA by itself, 45 bases read in frame from the first base.